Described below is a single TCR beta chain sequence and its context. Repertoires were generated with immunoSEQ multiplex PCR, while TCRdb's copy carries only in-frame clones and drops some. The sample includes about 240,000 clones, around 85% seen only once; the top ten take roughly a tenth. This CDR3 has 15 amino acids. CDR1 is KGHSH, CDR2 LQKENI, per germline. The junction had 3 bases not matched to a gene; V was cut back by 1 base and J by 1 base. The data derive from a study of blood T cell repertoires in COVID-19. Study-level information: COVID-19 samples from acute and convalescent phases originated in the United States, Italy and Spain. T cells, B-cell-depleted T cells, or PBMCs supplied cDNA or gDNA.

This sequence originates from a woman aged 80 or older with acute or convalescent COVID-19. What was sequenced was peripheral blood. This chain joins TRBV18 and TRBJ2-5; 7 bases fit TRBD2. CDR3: CASSPRWGGQETQYF. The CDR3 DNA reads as TGTGCCAGCTCACCACGGTGGGGGGGCCAAGAGACCCAGTACTTC.